This T cell receptor beta chain comes out of a study of CD8 T cells in Susac syndrome. Germline V CDR1 and CDR2: KGHSH, LQKENI. CDR3 size: 14 residues. V was pared by 3 bases and J by 6 bases, with 15 bases between. RNA totalling roughly 0.45 to 1 ug underwent reverse transcription with random hexamers. One entry per CDR3 protein, called by TCRdb with MiXCR from the immunoSEQ multiplex PCR reads. The table includes roughly 150,000 distinct CDR3 sequences, approximately 92% detected once. Matched for age and sex, the controls were healthy donors. The sequence was obtained from a human donor in good health. V gene TRBV18 combines with J gene TRBJ2-7; D gene ambiguous. The source material was CD4+ T cells from PBMCs. The chain's CDR3 is CASSPRAQVGEQYF. In DNA, the CDR3 is TGTGCCAGCTCACCTCGGGCCCAGGTTGGCGAGCAGTACTTC.